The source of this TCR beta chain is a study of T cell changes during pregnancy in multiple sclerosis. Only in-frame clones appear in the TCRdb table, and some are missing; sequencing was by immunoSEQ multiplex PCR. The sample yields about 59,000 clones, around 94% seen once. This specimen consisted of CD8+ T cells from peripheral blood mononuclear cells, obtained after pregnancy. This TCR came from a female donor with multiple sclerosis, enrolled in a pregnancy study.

As DNA, the CDR3 is TGTGCCAGCAGCGAGTCCGGTGACGAGCAGTACTTC. Amino acid sequence: CASSESGDEQYF. The chain couples TRBV5-4 to TRBJ2-7; D uncertain. Germline CDR1 reads SGHNT; CDR2 reads YYREEE (reference sequence). The V gene lost 4 bases and the J gene lost 5 bases, with 10 bases spanning the gap. The length of the CDR3 is 12 residues.